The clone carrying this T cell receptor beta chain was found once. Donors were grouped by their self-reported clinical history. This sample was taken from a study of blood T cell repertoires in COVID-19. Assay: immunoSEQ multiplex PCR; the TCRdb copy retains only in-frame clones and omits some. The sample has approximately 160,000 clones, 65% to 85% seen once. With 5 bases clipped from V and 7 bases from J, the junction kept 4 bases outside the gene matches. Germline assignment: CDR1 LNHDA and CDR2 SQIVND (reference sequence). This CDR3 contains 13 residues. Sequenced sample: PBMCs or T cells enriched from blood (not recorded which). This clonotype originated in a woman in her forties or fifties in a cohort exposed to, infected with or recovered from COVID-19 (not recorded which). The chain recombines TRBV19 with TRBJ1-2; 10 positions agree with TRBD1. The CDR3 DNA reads TGTGCCAGTAGTGAGGGACAGGGGACTGGCTACACCTTC. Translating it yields CASSEGQGTGYTF.